This T cell receptor beta chain was sequenced during a study of T cells in Graves' hyperthyroidism and ophthalmopathy. General study points: Most thyroid clonotypes expanded above 0.001 appeared in blood too. Progression to ophthalmopathy was predicted a median of 6.5 months early.

Many counts were recorded for this clonotype. Its antigen is undetermined. The CDR3 is 15 residues long. Trimming cost V 3 bases and J 7 bases, with 16 bases left between them. Per the germline V gene, CDR1 is KGHSH and CDR2 is LQKENI. Clinical Activity Scores of at least 3, NOSPECS grades of at least 4 and durations under 3 months characterized ophthalmopathy patients. Amplified regions were TCR beta CDR3 sequences from RNA transcripts. First-round RT-PCR with HTBI primers amplified the TCR CDR3 region. TCRdb called the multiplex PCR reads again in MiXCR, with one record for every CDR3 protein. The table has some 570,000 distinct CDR3 sequences, 13% to 15% seen once; the top ten hold over 6%.

The sequence came from a woman between 18 and 29 years old with Graves' ophthalmopathy. The chain is built from TRBV18 and TRBJ1-5; D may be TRBD1 (6 bases). Sequenced: blood. CDR3 DNA sequence: TGTGCCAGCTCACCCACTATACAGGGAGACCAGCCCCAGCATTTT. This encodes CASSPTIQGDQPQHF. The full variable domain, with the rest looked up from reference TRBV18 and TRBJ1-5, is NAGVMQNPRHLVRRRGQEARLRCSPMKGHSHVYWYRQLPEEGLKFMVYLQKENIIDESGMPKERFSAEFPKEGPSILRIQQVVRGDSAAYFCASSPTIQGDQPQHFGDGTRLSIL.